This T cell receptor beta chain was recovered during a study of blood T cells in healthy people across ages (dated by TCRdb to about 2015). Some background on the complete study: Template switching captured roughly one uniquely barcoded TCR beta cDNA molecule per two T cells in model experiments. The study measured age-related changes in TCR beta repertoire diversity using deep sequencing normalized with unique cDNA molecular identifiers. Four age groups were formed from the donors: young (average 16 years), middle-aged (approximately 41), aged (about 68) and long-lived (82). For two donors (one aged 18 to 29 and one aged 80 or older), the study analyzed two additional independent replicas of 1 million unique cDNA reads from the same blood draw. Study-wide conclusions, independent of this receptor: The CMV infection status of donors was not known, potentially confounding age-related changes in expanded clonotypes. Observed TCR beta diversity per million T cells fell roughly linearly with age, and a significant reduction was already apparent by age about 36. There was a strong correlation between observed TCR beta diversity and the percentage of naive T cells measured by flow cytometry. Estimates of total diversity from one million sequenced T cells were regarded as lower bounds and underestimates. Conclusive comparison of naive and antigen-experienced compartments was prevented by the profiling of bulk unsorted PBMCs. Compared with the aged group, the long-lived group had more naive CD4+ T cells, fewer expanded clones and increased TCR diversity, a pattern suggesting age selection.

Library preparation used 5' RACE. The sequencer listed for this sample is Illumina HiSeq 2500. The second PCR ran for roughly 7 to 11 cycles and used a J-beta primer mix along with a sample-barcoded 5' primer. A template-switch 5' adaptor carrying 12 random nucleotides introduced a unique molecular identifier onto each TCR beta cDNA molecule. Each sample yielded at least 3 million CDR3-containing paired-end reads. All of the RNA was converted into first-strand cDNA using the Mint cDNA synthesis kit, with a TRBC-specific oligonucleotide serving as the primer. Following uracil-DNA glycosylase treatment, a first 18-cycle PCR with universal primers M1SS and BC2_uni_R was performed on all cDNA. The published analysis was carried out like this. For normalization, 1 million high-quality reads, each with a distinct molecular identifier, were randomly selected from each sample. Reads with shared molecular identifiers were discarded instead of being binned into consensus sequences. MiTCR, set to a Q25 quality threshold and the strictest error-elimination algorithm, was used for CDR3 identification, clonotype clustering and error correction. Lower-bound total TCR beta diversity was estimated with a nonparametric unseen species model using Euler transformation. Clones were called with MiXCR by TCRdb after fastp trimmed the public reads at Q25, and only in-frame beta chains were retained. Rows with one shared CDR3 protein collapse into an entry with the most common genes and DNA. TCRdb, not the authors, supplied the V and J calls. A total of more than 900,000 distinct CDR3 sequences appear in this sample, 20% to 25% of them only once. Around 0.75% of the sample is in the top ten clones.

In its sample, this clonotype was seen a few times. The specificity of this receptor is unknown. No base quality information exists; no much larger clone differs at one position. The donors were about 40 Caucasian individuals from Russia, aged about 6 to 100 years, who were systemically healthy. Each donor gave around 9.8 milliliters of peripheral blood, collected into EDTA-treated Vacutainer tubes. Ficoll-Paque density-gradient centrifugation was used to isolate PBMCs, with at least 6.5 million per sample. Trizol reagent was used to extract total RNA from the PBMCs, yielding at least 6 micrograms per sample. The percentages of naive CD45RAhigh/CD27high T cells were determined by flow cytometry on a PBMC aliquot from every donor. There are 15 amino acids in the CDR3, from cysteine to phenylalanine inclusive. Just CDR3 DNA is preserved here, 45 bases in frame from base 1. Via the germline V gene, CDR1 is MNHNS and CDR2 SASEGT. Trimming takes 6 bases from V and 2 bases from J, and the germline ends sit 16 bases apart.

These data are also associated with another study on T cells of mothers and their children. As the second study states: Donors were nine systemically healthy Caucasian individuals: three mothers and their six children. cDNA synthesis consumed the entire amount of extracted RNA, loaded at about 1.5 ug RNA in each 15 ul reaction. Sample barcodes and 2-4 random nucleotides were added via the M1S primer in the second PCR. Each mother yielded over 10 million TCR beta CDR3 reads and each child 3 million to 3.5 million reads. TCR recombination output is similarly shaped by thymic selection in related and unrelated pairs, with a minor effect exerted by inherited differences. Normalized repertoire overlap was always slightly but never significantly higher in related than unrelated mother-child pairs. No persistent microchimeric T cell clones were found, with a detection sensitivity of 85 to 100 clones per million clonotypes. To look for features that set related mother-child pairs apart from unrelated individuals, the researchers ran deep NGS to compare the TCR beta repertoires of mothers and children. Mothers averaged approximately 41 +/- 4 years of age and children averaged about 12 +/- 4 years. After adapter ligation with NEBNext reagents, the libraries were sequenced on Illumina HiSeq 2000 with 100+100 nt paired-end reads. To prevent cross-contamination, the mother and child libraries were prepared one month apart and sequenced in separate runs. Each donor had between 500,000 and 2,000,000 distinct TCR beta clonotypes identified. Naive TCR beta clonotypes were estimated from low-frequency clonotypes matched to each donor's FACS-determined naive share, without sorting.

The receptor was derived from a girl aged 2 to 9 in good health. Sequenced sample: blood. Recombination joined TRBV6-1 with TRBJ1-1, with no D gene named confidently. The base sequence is TGTGCCAGCAGGCCCCCCGCCTTTGGAAACACTGAAGCTTTCTTT. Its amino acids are CASRPPAFGNTEAFF.